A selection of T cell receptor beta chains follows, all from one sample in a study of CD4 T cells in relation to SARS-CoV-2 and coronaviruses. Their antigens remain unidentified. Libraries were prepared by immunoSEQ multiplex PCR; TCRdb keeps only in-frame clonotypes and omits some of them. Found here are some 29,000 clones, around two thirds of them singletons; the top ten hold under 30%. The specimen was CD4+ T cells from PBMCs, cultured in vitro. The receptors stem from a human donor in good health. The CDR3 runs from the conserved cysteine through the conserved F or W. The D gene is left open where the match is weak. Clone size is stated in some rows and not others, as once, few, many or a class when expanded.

CDR3aa: CARIPLVGYVEEQYF
CDR3nt: TGTGCCAGAATCCCGCTCGTCGGGTACGTAGAAGAGCAGTACTTC
j_gene: TRBJ2-7
v_gene: TRBV5-3
abundance: NA
d_gene: NA

CDR3aa: CASGHGGPGWLFF
CDR3nt: TGTGCTAGTGGTCACGGGGGGCCGGGATGGCTGTTTTTT
j_gene: TRBJ2-2
v_gene: TRBV12-5
abundance: NA
d_gene: NA

CDR3aa: CASSLEGYNEQFF
CDR3nt: TGTGCCAGCAGCTTAGAGGGTTACAATGAGCAGTTCTTC
j_gene: TRBJ2-1
v_gene: TRBV11-3
abundance: NA
d_gene: NA

CDR3aa: CASSFQRGPLYEQYF
CDR3nt: TGTGCCAGCAGCTTTCAGCGGGGGCCCCTGTACGAGCAGTACTTC
j_gene: TRBJ2-7
v_gene: TRBV7-2
abundance: NA
d_gene: TRBD2

CDR3aa: CATSERSRYNEQFF
CDR3nt: TGCGCCACCTCGGAGCGGAGCCGTTACAATGAGCAGTTCTTC
j_gene: TRBJ2-1
v_gene: TRBV5-1
abundance: NA
d_gene: NA

CDR3aa: CASRPQGAFREKLFF
CDR3nt: TGTGCCAGCAGACCCCAGGGGGCGTTTCGGGAAAAACTGTTTTTT
j_gene: TRBJ1-4
v_gene: TRBV6-5
abundance: few
d_gene: TRBD1

CDR3aa: CASSANSQARREQFF
CDR3nt: TGTGCCAGCAGCGCAAACAGTCAAGCGAGGCGCGAGCAGTTCTTC
j_gene: TRBJ2-1
v_gene: TRBV9
abundance: once
d_gene: NA

CDR3aa: CASRPGQGREKLFF
CDR3nt: TGTGCCAGCAGACCCGGACAGGGGAGGGAAAAACTGTTTTTT
j_gene: TRBJ1-4
v_gene: TRBV6-5
abundance: few
d_gene: TRBD1

CDR3aa: CASSQDPSRNTGELFF
CDR3nt: TGCGCCAGCAGCCAAGACCCCTCGCGTAACACCGGGGAGCTGTTTTTT
j_gene: TRBJ2-2
v_gene: TRBV4-3
abundance: NA
d_gene: NA

CDR3aa: CASSQQLGTEAFF
CDR3nt: TGTGCCAGCAGCCAACAGCTGGGCACTGAAGCTTTCTTT
j_gene: TRBJ1-1
v_gene: TRBV14
abundance: NA
d_gene: NA

CDR3aa: CASSIQAGGFYNEQFF
CDR3nt: TGTGCCAGTAGTATCCAAGCGGGAGGTTTCTACAATGAGCAGTTCTTC
j_gene: TRBJ2-1
v_gene: TRBV19
abundance: NA
d_gene: TRBD2

CDR3aa: CASSLLGDWRKTQYF
CDR3nt: TGTGCTAGCAGCCTACTTGGCGACTGGAGGAAGACCCAGTACTTC
j_gene: TRBJ2-5
v_gene: TRBV7-7
abundance: once
d_gene: NA

CDR3aa: CASSLAIPPDTQYF
CDR3nt: TGTGCCAGCAGTCTCGCCATCCCACCAGATACGCAGTATTTT
j_gene: TRBJ2-3
v_gene: TRBV27
abundance: NA
d_gene: NA

CDR3aa: CASSDPPRPRGDTQYF
CDR3nt: TGCGCCAGCAGTGACCCCCCCAGGCCTCGGGGAGATACGCAGTATTTT
j_gene: TRBJ2-3
v_gene: TRBV10-1
abundance: NA
d_gene: NA

CDR3aa: CASSQDQRRINNEQFF
CDR3nt: TGTGCCAGCAGCCAAGATCAACGGCGTATCAACAATGAGCAGTTCTTC
j_gene: TRBJ2-1
v_gene: TRBV3-1/TRBV3-2
abundance: NA
d_gene: NA

CDR3aa: CASSSQGSAGELFF
CDR3nt: TGTGCCAGCAGCTCCCAGGGGAGCGCCGGGGAGCTGTTTTTT
j_gene: TRBJ2-2
v_gene: TRBV5-5
abundance: NA
d_gene: NA

CDR3aa: CASSRDTYEQYF
CDR3nt: TGTGCCAGCAGCCGAGACACCTACGAGCAGTACTTC
j_gene: TRBJ2-7
v_gene: TRBV2
abundance: NA
d_gene: NA

CDR3aa: CSVRVAGVGEQYF
CDR3nt: TGCAGCGTTCGGGTAGCGGGAGTGGGCGAGCAGTACTTC
j_gene: TRBJ2-7
v_gene: TRBV29-1
abundance: NA
d_gene: TRBD2

CDR3aa: CASSFGTSGGTEQFF
CDR3nt: TGCGCCAGCAGCTTCGGGACTAGCGGAGGGACTGAGCAGTTCTTC
j_gene: TRBJ2-1
v_gene: TRBV5-1
abundance: once
d_gene: TRBD2

CDR3aa: CASSSLLGAGETQYF
CDR3nt: TGCGCCAGCAGCTCGCTTTTAGGGGCGGGGGAGACCCAGTACTTC
j_gene: TRBJ2-5
v_gene: TRBV5-1
abundance: NA
d_gene: NA

CDR3aa: CASSYHTGRGEKLFF
CDR3nt: TGTGCCAGCAGTTACCATACAGGGAGGGGTGAAAAACTGTTTTTT
j_gene: TRBJ1-4
v_gene: TRBV6-6
abundance: NA
d_gene: NA

CDR3aa: CASSLNGGVSTGELFF
CDR3nt: TGTGCCAGCAGCTTAAACGGGGGGGTTAGCACCGGGGAGCTGTTTTTT
j_gene: TRBJ2-2
v_gene: TRBV7-2
abundance: NA
d_gene: TRBD2

CDR3aa: CASSFREAGELFF
CDR3nt: TGTGCCAGCAGCTTTCGTGAAGCCGGGGAGCTGTTTTTT
j_gene: TRBJ2-2
v_gene: TRBV11-3
abundance: NA
d_gene: NA

CDR3aa: CASSLPAGVPYEQYF
CDR3nt: TGTGCCAGCAGCTTGCCTGCCGGGGTCCCCTACGAGCAGTACTTC
j_gene: TRBJ2-7
v_gene: TRBV5-6
abundance: NA
d_gene: NA

CDR3aa: CASRGRLSSNQPQHF
CDR3nt: TGTGCCAGCAGGGGAAGGCTTAGCTCCAATCAGCCCCAGCATTTT
j_gene: TRBJ1-5
v_gene: TRBV2
abundance: medium-sized
d_gene: NA

CDR3aa: CASSGSGGRNEQFF
CDR3nt: TGTGCCAGTTCGGGTAGCGGGGGGCGCAATGAGCAGTTCTTC
j_gene: TRBJ2-1
v_gene: TRBV19
abundance: NA
d_gene: TRBD2

CDR3aa: CASSQERGNYGYTF
CDR3nt: TGCGCCAGCAGCCAAGAGAGGGGGAACTATGGCTACACCTTC
j_gene: TRBJ1-2
v_gene: TRBV4-3
abundance: NA
d_gene: NA

CDR3aa: CASRLAGGSSYEQYF
CDR3nt: TGTGCCAGCAGGTTAGCGGGGGGGAGCTCCTACGAGCAGTACTTC
j_gene: TRBJ2-7
v_gene: TRBV27
abundance: NA
d_gene: TRBD2

CDR3aa: CSASNPSGYYEQYF
CDR3nt: TGCAGTGCTAGTAATCCTAGCGGCTACTACGAGCAGTACTTC
j_gene: TRBJ2-7
v_gene: TRBV20-1
abundance: NA
d_gene: TRBD2

CDR3aa: CASSPVKGDTQYF
CDR3nt: TGTGCCAGCAGCCCGGTTAAGGGAGATACGCAGTATTTT
j_gene: TRBJ2-3
v_gene: TRBV11-3
abundance: once
d_gene: NA

CDR3aa: CASSLGQDNSPLHF
CDR3nt: TGCGCCAGCAGCTTAGGTCAGGATAATTCACCCCTCCACTTT
j_gene: TRBJ1-6
v_gene: TRBV5-1
abundance: NA
d_gene: NA

CDR3aa: CASSPQGQAPGTQYF
CDR3nt: TGTGCCAGCAGCCCTCAGGGACAGGCTCCAGGAACCCAGTACTTC
j_gene: TRBJ2-5
v_gene: TRBV9
abundance: once
d_gene: TRBD1

CDR3aa: CASYWRGEGNQPQHF
CDR3nt: TGTGCCAGCTACTGGCGGGGGGAGGGCAATCAGCCCCAGCATTTT
j_gene: TRBJ1-5
v_gene: TRBV28
abundance: once
d_gene: NA

CDR3aa: CASSLSGLPTDTQYF
CDR3nt: TGTGCCAGCAGCTTAAGCGGACTTCCAACAGATACGCAGTATTTT
j_gene: TRBJ2-3
v_gene: TRBV7-3
abundance: NA
d_gene: NA

CDR3aa: CASSIQTGYGNEQFF
CDR3nt: TGTGCCAGTAGTATCCAAACGGGCTATGGTAATGAGCAGTTCTTC
j_gene: TRBJ2-1
v_gene: TRBV19
abundance: NA
d_gene: NA

CDR3aa: CASSARLAGSDTQYF
CDR3nt: TGCGCCAGCAGCGCGAGACTAGCGGGGTCAGATACGCAGTATTTT
j_gene: TRBJ2-3
v_gene: TRBV5-1
abundance: few
d_gene: TRBD2

CDR3aa: CASSYSEDRGQPQHF
CDR3nt: TGTGCCAGCAGTTATTCCGAGGACAGAGGTCAGCCCCAGCATTTT
j_gene: TRBJ1-5
v_gene: TRBV6-6
abundance: NA
d_gene: NA

CDR3aa: CASSLGGGYRGQETQYF
CDR3nt: TGTGCCAGCAGCTTGGGGGGGGGATACAGGGGCCAAGAGACCCAGTACTTC
j_gene: TRBJ2-5
v_gene: TRBV5-8
abundance: NA
d_gene: NA

CDR3aa: CASSLFGGVREKLFF
CDR3nt: TGTGCCAGCAGCTTATTTGGGGGCGTTAGGGAAAAACTGTTTTTT
j_gene: TRBJ1-4
v_gene: TRBV11-2
abundance: NA
d_gene: NA

CDR3aa: CASSERAGGGETQYF
CDR3nt: TGTGCCAGCAGTGAAAGAGCAGGGGGGGGAGAGACCCAGTACTTC
j_gene: TRBJ2-5
v_gene: TRBV2
abundance: NA
d_gene: NA

CDR3aa: CASSNRGGGTRQPQHF
CDR3nt: TGTGCCAGTAGTAACCGAGGGGGAGGAACGCGGCAGCCCCAGCATTTT
j_gene: TRBJ1-5
v_gene: TRBV19
abundance: NA
d_gene: NA

CDR3aa: CASSLDVGLGYGYTF
CDR3nt: TGTGCCAGCAGCTTGGATGTGGGATTAGGGTATGGCTACACCTTC
j_gene: TRBJ1-2
v_gene: TRBV5-4
abundance: few
d_gene: NA

CDR3aa: CASSSDRYEQYF
CDR3nt: TGTGCCAGTAGTTCGGACAGATACGAGCAGTACTTC
j_gene: TRBJ2-7
v_gene: TRBV19
abundance: NA
d_gene: NA

CDR3aa: CASSLDRANTIYF
CDR3nt: TGTGCCAGCAGCTTGGACAGGGCGAACACCATATATTTT
j_gene: TRBJ1-3
v_gene: TRBV7-9
abundance: NA
d_gene: TRBD1

CDR3aa: CASSLEQGAYGYTF
CDR3nt: TGTGCCAGCAGCTTAGAACAGGGTGCCTATGGCTACACCTTC
j_gene: TRBJ1-2
v_gene: TRBV7-8
abundance: NA
d_gene: NA

CDR3aa: CASSLTHSPYEQYF
CDR3nt: TGTGCCAGCTCACTAACACATAGCCCCTACGAGCAGTACTTC
j_gene: TRBJ2-7
v_gene: TRBV18
abundance: NA
d_gene: NA

CDR3aa: CASSVGRRNTIYF
CDR3nt: TGTGCCAGCAGCGTAGGCCGGAGAAACACCATATATTTT
j_gene: TRBJ1-3
v_gene: TRBV9
abundance: NA
d_gene: NA

CDR3aa: CASSFSRLDDTEAFF
CDR3nt: TGCGCCAGCAGCTTCTCCAGGTTGGATGACACTGAAGCTTTCTTT
j_gene: TRBJ1-1
v_gene: TRBV5-1
abundance: NA
d_gene: NA

CDR3aa: CASSLGSNAQQPQHF
CDR3nt: TGTGCCAGCAGCTTAGGGTCCAATGCACAACAGCCCCAGCATTTT
j_gene: TRBJ1-5
v_gene: TRBV7-9
abundance: NA
d_gene: NA

CDR3aa: CASSVEQSNSPLHF
CDR3nt: TGTGCCAGCAGCGTAGAACAGAGTAATTCACCCCTCCACTTT
j_gene: TRBJ1-6
v_gene: TRBV9
abundance: NA
d_gene: NA

CDR3aa: CASSPGDGNTIYF
CDR3nt: TGTGCCAGCAGCCCCGGCGATGGAAACACCATATATTTT
j_gene: TRBJ1-3
v_gene: TRBV9
abundance: NA
d_gene: NA

CDR3aa: CASSMRTSGSYEQYF
CDR3nt: TGTGCCAGTAGTATGCGGACTAGCGGGAGTTACGAGCAGTACTTC
j_gene: TRBJ2-7
v_gene: TRBV19
abundance: once
d_gene: TRBD2

CDR3aa: CASSQLGTAAEAFF
CDR3nt: TGTGCCAGCAGCCAACTCGGGACCGCTGCTGAAGCTTTCTTT
j_gene: TRBJ1-1
v_gene: TRBV3-1/TRBV3-2
abundance: NA
d_gene: NA

CDR3aa: CASRDEKGQRKAFF
CDR3nt: TGTGCCAGCAGGGATGAAAAGGGACAGCGGAAAGCTTTCTTT
j_gene: TRBJ1-1
v_gene: TRBV2
abundance: NA
d_gene: TRBD1

CDR3aa: CASSPSLGHPQRNTEAFF
CDR3nt: TGTGCCAGCTCACCAAGTCTAGGCCATCCCCAGAGGAACACTGAAGCTTTCTTT
j_gene: TRBJ1-1
v_gene: TRBV18
abundance: NA
d_gene: NA

CDR3aa: CASSSRTRTDTQYF
CDR3nt: TGCGCCAGCAGCTCACGGACTCGCACAGATACGCAGTATTTT
j_gene: TRBJ2-3
v_gene: TRBV4-3
abundance: NA
d_gene: NA

CDR3aa: CASRIGTQNNSPLHF
CDR3nt: TGTGCCAGCAGGATAGGGACACAGAATAATTCACCCCTCCACTTT
j_gene: TRBJ1-6
v_gene: TRBV3-1/TRBV3-2
abundance: NA
d_gene: NA

CDR3aa: CASSPTDRNSPLHF
CDR3nt: TGCGCCAGCAGCCCTACCGACAGGAATTCACCCCTCCACTTT
j_gene: TRBJ1-6
v_gene: TRBV4-3
abundance: NA
d_gene: NA

CDR3aa: CASSIEDQPQHF
CDR3nt: TGTGCCAGTAGTATAGAGGATCAGCCCCAGCATTTT
j_gene: TRBJ1-5
v_gene: TRBV19
abundance: few
d_gene: NA